This T cell receptor beta chain comes out of a study of CXCR3-negative and CXCR3-positive naive CD8 T cells. Study at large: Every library held about 1.5 +/- 0.3 million TRB reads, and the total came to around 140 million.

Subsets of CD8+ T cells were each sorted in triplicate at 300,000 cells apiece. Cells that were CD45RO-CCR7+CD27+CD95- constituted naive CD8+ T cells. This CDR3 contains 16 residues. In germline, CDR1 is SGHTA, CDR2 FQGNSA. A remark on this clonotype: Its target is unknown.

Each TRB cDNA library was prepared by 5' RACE (with UMI labels). From the 5' RACE reads, TCRdb lists one entry per CDR3 protein and no DNA. The sample's table shows roughly 110,000 distinct CDR3 sequences. Study-level findings and limits: Compared with CXCR3-negative naive cells, CXCR3-positive naive cells showed more hydrophobic TRB CDR3s.

The V and J genes are TRBV7-2 and TRBJ2-5; without DNA, the TCRdb call of TRBD1 cannot be checked. The receptor comes from a human donor in good health. Some clones in this sample may be carry-over from other donors' samples. What was sequenced was naive CXCR3+ CD8+ T cells from blood. Subset indicated: CD45RO-CCR7+CD27+CD95- naive CD8+ T cells expressing CXCR3 (TNR3+). The CDR3 region is CASSPWLGDREKTQYF.